Each of the 24 T cell receptor beta chains below was sequenced from the same sample in a study of shared clonotypes between healthy human individuals. Produced via immunoSEQ multiplex PCR; TCRdb's table is partial and in-frame only. This table has about 1,900,000 clones, about 95% appearing once. CD45RO-negative CD8 cells positively selected for CCR7 made up the naive population, which excluded terminally differentiated effector memory CD45RA+ cells. The sample taken for sequencing was naive CD8+ T cells sorted from blood. All receptors come from a man younger than 30 in good health.

The chain is built from TRBV30 and TRBJ2-7, with D perhaps being TRBD1 or TRBD2 (5 bases each). This CDR3 region has 12 residues. CDR1 and CDR2 from the germline V gene are GTSNPN and SVGIG (reference sequence). The ends were cut back, 5 bases at V and 2 bases at J, with 10 bases in the middle. The CDR3 DNA is TGTGCCTGGGGGGACCTCGCCTACGAGCAGTACTTC. Its translation is CAWGDLAYEQYF.

The chain joins TRBV4-1 to TRBJ2-2; D perhaps matches TRBD2 (6 bases). V was trimmed by 4 bases and J by 4 bases, leaving 13 bases between them. This CDR3 has 15 residues. In germline, CDR1 is MGHRA, CDR2 YSYEKL. CDR3 coding DNA: TGCGCCAGCAGCCCATACCAGGGAGGCACCGGGGAGCTGTTTTTT. It specifies CASSPYQGGTGELFF.

CDR3 bases: TGCGCCAGCAGTGAAAATAGGGTCAATGAGCAGTTCTTC. Its protein product is CASSENRVNEQFF. The chain couples TRBV10-2 to TRBJ2-1; no reliable D call. The CDR3 has 13 amino acids. Deletions cut 3 bases from V and 6 bases from J, with 9 bases between. Germline values: CDR1 WSHSY, CDR2 SAAADI.

The chain is built from TRBV9 and TRBJ2-6; 9 nucleotides line up with TRBD1. Germline V gene sequence: CDR1 SGDLS, CDR2 YYNGEE. Trimming took 4 bases from V and 0 from J; bases not matched to a gene: 8. The CDR3 consists of 18 residues. CDR3 amino acids: CASSLPGQGSSGANVLTF. Here the CDR3 DNA reads TGTGCCAGCAGCTTACCGGGACAGGGAAGCTCTGGGGCCAACGTCCTGACTTTC.

The chain employs TRBV28 and TRBJ2-7; 9 positions match TRBD1. The CDR3 is made up of 16 amino acids. The germline gives CDR1 MDHEN, CDR2 SYDVKM. The ends lost 5 bases at V and 3 bases at J; junction bases unmatched: 11. The CDR3 is CASSTRDRVGLYEQYF. The CDR3 DNA reads TGTGCCAGCAGTACCCGGGACAGGGTAGGGCTCTACGAGCAGTACTTC.

The V and J genes are TRBV10-3 and TRBJ2-2; 11 bases fit TRBD2. Trimming took 9 bases from V and 3 from J; bases not matched to a gene: 0. The CDR3 spans 13 residues. Germline V gives CDR1 ENHRY, CDR2 SYGVKD. Written as DNA, the CDR3 is TGTGCCATACTAGCGGGGGACACCGGGGAGCTGTTTTTT. Translation: CAILAGDTGELFF.

This clone was detected only a few times. The chain employs TRBV19 and TRBJ2-7; D is undetermined. V dropped 0 bases and J dropped 4 bases, with 13 bases sitting between them. Germline V gene lookup returns CDR1 LNHDA and CDR2 SQIVND (reference sequence). This CDR3 has 15 amino acids. CDR3 DNA: TGTGCCAGTAGTATAGATACTGTGGCGGCATACGAGCAGTACTTC. Translating gives CASSIDTVAAYEQYF. Full variable domain (rest looked up from reference TRBV19 and TRBJ2-7): DGGITQSPKYLFRKEGQNVTLSCEQNLNHDAMYWYRQDPGQGLRLIYYSQIVNDFQKGDIAEGYSVSREKKESFPLTVTSAQKNPTAFYLCASSIDTVAAYEQYFGPGTRLTVT.

This chain uses TRBV30 with TRBJ2-2; tentative D call: TRBD2 (6 bases). Per germline, CDR1 GTSNPN and CDR2 SVGIG (reference sequence). V was trimmed by 0 bases and J by 6 bases, leaving 11 bases between them. The length of the CDR3 is 14 residues. The CDR3 nucleotides read TGTGCCTGGAGTGTGGGATTAGCGGCCGGGGAGCTGTTTTTT. Its translation is CAWSVGLAAGELFF.

The chain is built from TRBV21-1 and TRBJ1-1. TRBV21-1 corresponds to a pseudogene. The CDR3 runs to 15 residues. CDR3 coding DNA: TGTGCCAGCAGCAAAGCGGCGGAGGCTGGAACTGAAGCTTTCTTT. Protein product: CASSKAAEAGTEAFF.

CDR3 residues: CASSLGVGTGDTEAFF. CDR3 nucleotide sequence: TGTGCCAGCAGCTTAGGAGTCGGGACAGGGGACACTGAAGCTTTCTTT. V usage is TRBV11-2 and J usage is TRBJ1-1, with 10 bases lining up with TRBD1. V shed 1 base and J 3 bases; nucleotides not matched to a gene: 5. Per germline, CDR1 SGHAT and CDR2 FQNNGV. The CDR3 contains 16 residues.

The genes are TRBV7-9 and TRBJ2-3, with TRBD2 identical over 7 bases. The V and J ends lost 7 bases and 10 bases, in that order; junction bases with no gene match: 26. Per germline, CDR1 SEHNR and CDR2 FQNEAQ (reference sequence). The CDR3 sequence is 18 residues long. CDR3 coding DNA: TGTGCCAGCACCCCAAACGCGGGCGAGCCGAAGTTGGGGGGGGCGCAGTATTTT. It specifies CASTPNAGEPKLGGAQYF.

The chain couples TRBV9 to TRBJ2-2, with no clear D. The CDR3 length is 13 residues. Germline values: CDR1 SGDLS, CDR2 YYNGEE. The V end was cut by 1 base, the J end by 7 bases, with 8 bases between. The CDR3 sequence: CASSVKVDGELFF. The CDR3 bases are TGTGCCAGCAGCGTAAAGGTTGACGGGGAGCTGTTTTTT.

The chain couples TRBV7-3 to TRBJ2-2; D call uncertain. The germline V gene has CDR1 SGHTA and CDR2 FQGTGA. V was clipped by 0 bases and J by 1 base, with 3 bases between them. The CDR3 covers 14 residues. The CDR3 loop is CASSLTENTGELFF. The CDR3 coding sequence is TGTGCCAGCAGCTTAACTGAGAACACCGGGGAGCTGTTTTTT. The full variable domain, rest sourced from reference TRBV7-3 and TRBJ2-2, is GAGVSQTPSNKVTEKGKYVELRCDPISGHTALYWYRQSLGQGPEFLIYFQGTGAADDSGLPNDRFFAVRPEGSVSTLKIQRTERGDSAVYLCASSLTENTGELFFGEGSRLTVL.

The V call is TRBV28, the J call TRBJ1-4; 9 bases map to TRBD1. The CDR3 loop spans 17 amino acids. Germline-derived CDR1 and CDR2 are MDHEN and SYDVKM. V was clipped by 7 bases and J by 0 bases; unmatched bases: 9. CDR3 residues: CASTPGQGHATNEKLFF. CDR3 in DNA: TGTGCCAGCACCCCGGGACAGGGACATGCAACTAATGAAAAACTGTTTTTT.

The chain employs TRBV13 and TRBJ1-2, with a weak D call TRBD1 (6 bases). CDR3 length: 16 residues. Per germline, CDR1 PRHDT and CDR2 FYEKMQ (reference sequence). The V and J ends lost 1 base and 1 base respectively, with 13 bases between them. Written as DNA, the CDR3 is TGTGCCAGCAGCTTAGAGTCAGGGGTGAATAACTATGGCTACACCTTC. Protein: CASSLESGVNNYGYTF.

CDR3 nucleotide sequence: TGCGCCAGCAGCCCTCCCACTAGCGGAACCTACGAGCAGTACTTC. Amino acids: CASSPPTSGTYEQYF. The genes are TRBV4-1 and TRBJ2-7; 8 bases are shared with TRBD2. Germline V gene lookup returns CDR1 MGHRA and CDR2 YSYEKL. This CDR3 is built from 15 residues. V trimming: 4 bases; J trimming: 2 bases; junction bases outside the gene matches: 7.

Comments on this clone: Other nucleotide sequences in the sample specify the same CDR3. The chain joins TRBV5-1 to TRBJ2-7; D is undetermined. V shed 4 bases and J shed 2 bases, with 10 bases lying between them. In germline, CDR1 is SGHRS, CDR2 YFSETQ. This CDR3 contains 13 residues. The CDR3: CASSLDGAYEQYF. The CDR3 region has the DNA TGCGCCAGCAGCCTGGACGGTGCCTACGAGCAGTACTTC.

The rearrangement uses TRBV27 and TRBJ2-3; D might be TRBD2 (6 bases). Germline V gives CDR1 MNHEY, CDR2 SMNVEV (reference sequence). CDR3 length: 15 residues. V was pared by 7 bases and J by 0 bases, with 14 bases between. The CDR3 region has the DNA TGTGCCAGCATCCCGGGCGGGGCTAGCACAGATACGCAGTATTTT. Translating gives CASIPGGASTDTQYF.

This chain connects TRBV4-1 to TRBJ2-3; TRBD2 matches 8 bases. Germline loops: CDR1 MGHRA, CDR2 YSYEKL. The V gene end was trimmed by 1 base and the J gene end by 3 bases; junction bases not matched to a gene: 6. The length of the CDR3 is 16 residues. The CDR3 here is CASSQATGTRTDTQYF. CDR3 sequence (DNA): TGCGCCAGCAGCCAAGCTACCGGGACTAGAACAGATACGCAGTATTTT.

Only one count was recorded for this clone. This chain connects TRBV28 to TRBJ2-3; 11 bases match TRBD2. This CDR3 has 15 residues. Trimming took 6 bases from V and 6 from J; bases not matched to a gene: 8. Germline V gene data show CDR1 as MDHEN and CDR2 as SYDVKM. CDR3 loop: CASSAHSGGEDTQYF. For the CDR3, the DNA is TGTGCCAGCAGCGCGCATAGCGGGGGGGAGGATACGCAGTATTTT.

This sequence joins TRBV7-9 and TRBJ2-3; D gene ambiguous. V lost 4 bases and J lost 4, with 9 bases in between. This CDR3 region has 13 residues. Germline CDR1 reads SEHNR; CDR2 reads FQNEAQ (reference sequence). CDR3 nucleotide sequence: TGTGCCAGCAGCTATCGAAATTCAGATACGCAGTATTTT. Translated, it gives CASSYRNSDTQYF.

The V gene is TRBV7-9, the J gene TRBJ2-1; possibly TRBD1 for D (6 bases). This CDR3 region has 15 residues. Deletions cut 3 bases from V and 15 bases from J, with 24 bases between. CDR1 SEHNR and CDR2 FQNEAQ come from the germline V gene (reference sequence). The CDR3, as DNA: TGTGCCAGCAGCTTGAATCAGGGGCCGTTCTCCCCTATGTTCTTC. Translating it yields CASSLNQGPFSPMFF. Complete variable domain (other parts from reference TRBV7-9 and TRBJ2-1): DTGVSQNPRHKITKRGQNVTFRCDPISEHNRLYWYRQTLGQGPEFLTYFQNEAQLEKSRLLSDRFSAERPKGSFSTLEIQRTEQGDSAMYLCASSLNQGPFSPMFFGPGTRLTVL.

Turning to this clone: Other nucleotide sequences from this sample produce the same CDR3. This chain uses TRBV27 with TRBJ2-7; 10 bases fit TRBD1. The V and J ends lost 4 bases and 2 bases, in that order; junction bases with no gene match: 2. The CDR3 runs to 14 residues. Germline V gene lookup returns CDR1 MNHEY and CDR2 SMNVEV (reference sequence). The CDR3 DNA reads as TGTGCCAGCAGTTCTGGACAGGGGGCCTACGAGCAGTACTTC. Its translation: CASSSGQGAYEQYF.

This chain joins TRBV6-5 and TRBJ2-7; TRBD2 aligns across 9 bases. Unmatched junction bases numbered 4, after V lost 4 bases and J lost 3 bases. The germline gives CDR1 MNHEY, CDR2 SVGAGI. This CDR3 is 14 amino acids long. The CDR3 loop is CASSWREGYYEQYF. In DNA form, the CDR3 reads TGTGCCAGCAGTTGGCGGGAGGGATACTACGAGCAGTACTTC.